This entry concerns a single T cell receptor beta chain. This entry comes from a study of blood T cell repertoires in COVID-19. Germline assignment: CDR1 LNHDA and CDR2 SQIVND (reference sequence). The CDR3 covers 14 residues. V gave up 6 bases and J gave up 6 bases, with 14 bases separating them. Original processing notes: Scientists estimated how many nucleated cells there were by amplifying reference gene primers. Assay: immunoSEQ multiplex PCR; the TCRdb copy retains only in-frame clones and omits some. V and J calls plus clone size are reproduced from that table; the DNA served to infer D and trimming. This table has about 310,000 clones, around nine tenths appearing once.

Sequenced input: peripheral blood. The TCR was taken from a man between 65 and 80 years old with acute or convalescent COVID-19. This chain uses TRBV19 with TRBJ2-2; the D gene is possibly TRBD2 (7 bases). The chain's CDR3 is CASSRRGAPGELFF. The CDR3 DNA is TGTGCCAGTAGCAGACGGGGGGCTCCCGGGGAGCTGTTTTTT.